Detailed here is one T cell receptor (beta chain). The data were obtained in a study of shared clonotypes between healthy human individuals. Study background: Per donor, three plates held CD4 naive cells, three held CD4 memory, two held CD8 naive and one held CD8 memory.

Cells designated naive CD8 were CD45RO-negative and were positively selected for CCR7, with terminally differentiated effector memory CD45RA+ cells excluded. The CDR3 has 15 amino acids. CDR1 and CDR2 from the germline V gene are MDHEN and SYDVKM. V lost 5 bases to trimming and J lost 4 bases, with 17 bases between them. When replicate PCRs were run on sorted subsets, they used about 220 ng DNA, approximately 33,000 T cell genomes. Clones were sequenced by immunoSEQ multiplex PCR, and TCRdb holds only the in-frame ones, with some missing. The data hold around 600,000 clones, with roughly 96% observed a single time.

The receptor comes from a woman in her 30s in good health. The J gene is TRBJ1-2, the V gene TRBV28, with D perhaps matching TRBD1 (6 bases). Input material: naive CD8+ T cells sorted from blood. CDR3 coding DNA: TGTGCCAGCAGTCCGTTTGAGGGGGGCGCCTATGGCTACACCTTC. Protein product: CASSPFEGGAYGYTF.